This TCR beta chain derives from a study of blood T cell repertoires in COVID-19. Whole-study context: From T cells, B-cell-depleted T cells, or PBMCs came the material, which was cDNA or gDNA.

Some clones are missing from TCRdb's copy, which holds only in-frame ones; the method was immunoSEQ multiplex PCR. The sample has fewer than 500,000 clones; around nine tenths are singletons. Researchers sorted participants into cohorts using their self-reported clinical history. Germline loops: CDR1 SGHAT, CDR2 FQDESV (reference sequence). V dropped 1 base and J dropped 5 bases, with 8 bases sitting between them. There are 13 residues in the CDR3. J is TRBJ1-1 and V is TRBV11-1; tentatively, D is TRBD1 (5 bases). Sequenced: PBMCs or T cells enriched from blood (not recorded which). The receptor was derived from a woman younger than 45 with acute COVID-19. In nucleotides, the CDR3 is TGTGCCAGCAGCTTAGACAGGTCTACTGAAGCTTTCTTT. As protein: CASSLDRSTEAFF.